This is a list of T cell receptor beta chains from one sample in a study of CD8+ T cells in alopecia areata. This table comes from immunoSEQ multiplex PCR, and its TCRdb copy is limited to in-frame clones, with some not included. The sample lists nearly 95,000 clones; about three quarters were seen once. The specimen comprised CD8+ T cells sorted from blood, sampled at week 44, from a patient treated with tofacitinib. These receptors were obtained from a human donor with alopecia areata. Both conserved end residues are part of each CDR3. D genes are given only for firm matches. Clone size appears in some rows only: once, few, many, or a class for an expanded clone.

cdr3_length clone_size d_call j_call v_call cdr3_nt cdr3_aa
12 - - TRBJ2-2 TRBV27 TGTGCCAGCAGTCCGTACACCGGGGAGCTGTTTTTT CASSPYTGELFF
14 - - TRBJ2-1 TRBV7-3 TGTGCCAGCAGCGTCGGGACGGCATACAATGAGCAGTTCTTC CASSVGTAYNEQFF
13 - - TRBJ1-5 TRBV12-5 TGTGCTAGTGGTTTGGACAGGGCGCAGCCCCAGCATTTT CASGLDRAQPQHF
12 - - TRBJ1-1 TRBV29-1 TGCAGCGTACAGGGTGCGAACACTGAAGCTTTCTTT CSVQGANTEAFF
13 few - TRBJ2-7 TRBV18 TGTGCCAGCTCACCAGATGTCTCCTACGAGCAGTACTTC CASSPDVSYEQYF
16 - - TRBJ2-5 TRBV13 TGTGCCAGCAGCTCTAGATATTCGGGGCTCGCGGAGACCCAGTACTTC CASSSRYSGLAETQYF
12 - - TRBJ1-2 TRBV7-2 TGTGCCAGCAGCCCGCGACCGTATGGCTACACCTTC CASSPRPYGYTF
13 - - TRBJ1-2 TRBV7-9 TGTGCCAGCAGCTTGGGGGGGAACTATGGCTACACCTTC CASSLGGNYGYTF
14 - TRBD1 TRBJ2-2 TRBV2 TGTGCCAGCATTCCGGGACAGGGGCCCGGGGAGCTGTTTTTT CASIPGQGPGELFF
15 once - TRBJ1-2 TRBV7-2 TGTGCCAGCAGTTTCCCGGGCCAGACTAACTATGGCTACACCTTC CASSFPGQTNYGYTF
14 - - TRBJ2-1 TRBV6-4 TGTGCCAGCAGTGACTCGCAGGGTGGGAATGAGCAGTTCTTC CASSDSQGGNEQFF
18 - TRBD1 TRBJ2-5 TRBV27 TGTGCCAGCAGTTCCCACGTGCCCGGGACAGGGGGCCGAGAGACCCAGTACTTC CASSSHVPGTGGRETQYF
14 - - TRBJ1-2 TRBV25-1 TGTGCCAGCAGTGAATATGCAACGAACTATGGCTACACCTTC CASSEYATNYGYTF
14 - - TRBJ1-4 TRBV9 TGTGCCAGCAGCGAGGGAGCTGGTGGGGAAAAACTGTTTTTT CASSEGAGGEKLFF
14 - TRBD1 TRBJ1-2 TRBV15 TGTGCCACCAGCAGAGAGAGACAGGGTGATGGCTACACCTTC CATSRERQGDGYTF
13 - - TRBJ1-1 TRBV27 TGTGCCAGCAGTTTATATCAAGCCACTGAAGCTTTCTTT CASSLYQATEAFF
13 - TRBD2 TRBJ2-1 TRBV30 TGTGCCTGGGAACTAGCGGGGTACAATGAGCAGTTCTTC CAWELAGYNEQFF
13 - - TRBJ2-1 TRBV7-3 TGTGCCAGCAGCCCCCGGGGGCTTGATGAGCAGTTCTTC CASSPRGLDEQFF